Below, 8 T cell receptor beta chains from the same sample are listed, as sequenced in a study of shared clonotypes between healthy human individuals. Sequenced by immunoSEQ multiplex PCR; TCRdb stores in-frame clones only, minus some. This sample carries around 1.9 million clones, 85% to 95% of them seen once, and the ten largest clones take around 1.7%. Naivety among CD8 cells was defined by CD45RO negativity and positive CCR7 selection, thereby excluding terminally differentiated effector memory CD45RA+ cells. Sequencing used naive CD8+ T cells from PBMCs. Source of these receptors: a young man in good health. Some clones in this sample may be carry-over from other donors' samples.

The chain joins TRBV9 to TRBJ1-4; D ambiguous. The germline gives CDR1 SGDLS, CDR2 YYNGEE. This CDR3 comprises 15 residues. V shed 0 bases and J shed 13 bases, with 19 bases lying between them. The CDR3 sequence is CASSVGPGLGMTLFF. The CDR3 DNA sequence: TGTGCCAGCAGCGTAGGCCCCGGACTGGGAATGACACTGTTTTTT.

This clone occurred once. Other DNA sequences in this sample translate to the same CDR3. The rearrangement joins TRBV5-1 to TRBJ1-1; the match to TRBD1 covers 10 bases. V lost 4 bases, J lost 0 bases, and 6 bases stayed unmatched. The CDR3 sequence is 16 residues long. CDR1 is SGHRS, CDR2 YFSETQ, per germline. This chain's CDR3 is CASSPGQGILNTEAFF. CDR3 DNA sequence: TGCGCCAGCAGCCCGGGACAGGGGATCTTGAACACTGAAGCTTTCTTT.

This clone occurred once. This rearrangement joins TRBV7-9 to TRBJ2-1; perhaps TRBD2 as D (5 bases). V was shortened by 5 bases and J by 2 bases, with 16 bases between the two germline ends. Germline assignment: CDR1 SEHNR and CDR2 FQNEAQ (reference sequence). The CDR3 contains 16 residues. The CDR3 DNA reads TGTGCCAGCAGCCCCCGTGGGAGCGGACCCTACAATGAGCAGTTCTTC. It specifies CASSPRGSGPYNEQFF.

The chain is built from TRBV5-1 and TRBJ2-7; TRBD2 might be the D (8 bases). The V end lost 0 bases, the J end lost 6 bases, and 22 bases lay between the germline ends. CDR1 SGHRS and CDR2 YFSETQ come from the germline V gene. There are 17 residues in the CDR3. For the CDR3, the DNA is TGCGCCAGCAGCTTGGTCGGGGGGGACAGCCTTCTTTCCGAGCAGTACTTC. Protein product: CASSLVGGDSLLSEQYF.

The rearrangement joins TRBV28 to TRBJ2-7; D is uncertain. In germline, CDR1 is MDHEN, CDR2 SYDVKM. The CDR3 runs 13 residues. Trimming shortened V by 6 bases and J by 0 bases, and 9 bases separated the two germline ends. The CDR3 DNA reads as TGTGCCAGCAGGGAGCTAAGCTCCTACGAGCAGTACTTC. The encoded protein is CASRELSSYEQYF. Combining the CDR3 with reference TRBV28 and TRBJ2-7 gives the whole variable domain DVKVTQSSRYLVKRTGEKVFLECVQDMDHENMFWYRQDPGLGLRLIYFSYDVKMKEKGDIPEGYSVSREKKERFSLILESASTNQTSMYLCASRELSSYEQYFGPGTRLTVT.

The V and J genes are TRBV28 and TRBJ2-3; D possibly corresponds to TRBD1 (6 bases). The CDR3 extends over 15 amino acids. Trimming shortened V by 6 bases and J by 0 bases, and 13 bases separated the two germline ends. Germline V gene sequence: CDR1 MDHEN, CDR2 SYDVKM. Here the CDR3 DNA reads TGTGCCAGCAGCGCCCGACAGGTTAGCACAGATACGCAGTATTTT. Translated, it gives CASSARQVSTDTQYF. Filled out from reference TRBV28 and TRBJ2-3, the complete variable domain reads DVKVTQSSRYLVKRTGEKVFLECVQDMDHENMFWYRQDPGLGLRLIYFSYDVKMKEKGDIPEGYSVSREKKERFSLILESASTNQTSMYLCASSARQVSTDTQYFGPGTRLTVL.

The V and J genes are TRBV27 and TRBJ1-5, with 10 nucleotides matching TRBD1. Germline assignment: CDR1 MNHEY and CDR2 SMNVEV (reference sequence). V lost 5 bases and J lost 5; bases outside the gene matches: 9. The length of the CDR3 is 16 residues. CDR3: CASSLTGQGLYQPQHF. For the CDR3, the DNA is TGTGCCAGCAGTCTTACGGGACAGGGGTTATATCAGCCCCAGCATTTT.

To note about this clone: Other DNA sequences in this specimen translate into the identical CDR3. This chain connects TRBV11-2 to TRBJ2-7, with 7 bases identical to TRBD2. In germline, CDR1 is SGHAT, CDR2 FQNNGV. The CDR3 is 15 amino acids. V shed 1 base, J shed 3 bases, and the junction held 6 bases outside the gene matches. CDR3 residues: CASSLVSGGSYEQYF. As DNA, the CDR3 is TGTGCCAGCAGCTTAGTTAGCGGCGGGAGCTACGAGCAGTACTTC.